There are a few counts of the clone carrying this T cell receptor beta chain. Constant-region reverse primers amplified full-length variable regions, followed by semi-nested Nested Universal Primer A PCR. TCRdb analysed the 5' RACE reads with MiXCR anew, one entry per CDR3 protein. The data show about 32,000 distinct CDR3 sequences, roughly a quarter seen once. Losses at the gene ends were 8 bases for V and 2 bases for J; bases not matched to a gene: 11. Germline V gene data show CDR1 as LGHNT and CDR2 as FRNRAP. This CDR3 has 15 amino acids. This chain joins TRBV12-5 and TRBJ2-7, with TRBD1 matching over 8 bases. This receptor was identified in a female donor with breast cancer. Sequences were obtained from memory CD4+ T cells sorted from blood. Subset denoted: memory CD4+ T cells, CD4+CD45RO+CD25-. The chain's CDR3 is CASTDFGTGTYEQYF. The DNA of the CDR3 is TGTGCTAGTACGGATTTTGGGACAGGAACCTACGAGCAGTACTTC.